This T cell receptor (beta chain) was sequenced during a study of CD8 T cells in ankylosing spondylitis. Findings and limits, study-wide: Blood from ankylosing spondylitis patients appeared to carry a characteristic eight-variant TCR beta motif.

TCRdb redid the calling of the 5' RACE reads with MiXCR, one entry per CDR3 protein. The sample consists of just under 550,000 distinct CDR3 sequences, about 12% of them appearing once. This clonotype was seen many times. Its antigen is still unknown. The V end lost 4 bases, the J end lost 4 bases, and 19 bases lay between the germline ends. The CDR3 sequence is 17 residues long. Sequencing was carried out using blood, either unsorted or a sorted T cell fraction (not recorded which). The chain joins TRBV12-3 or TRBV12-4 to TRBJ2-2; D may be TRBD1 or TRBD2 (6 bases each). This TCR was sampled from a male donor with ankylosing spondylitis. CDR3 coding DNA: TGTGCCAGCAGTTCCATCCGGGGGCTGGTGGGCACCGGGGAGCTGTTTTTT. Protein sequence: CASSSIRGLVGTGELFF.